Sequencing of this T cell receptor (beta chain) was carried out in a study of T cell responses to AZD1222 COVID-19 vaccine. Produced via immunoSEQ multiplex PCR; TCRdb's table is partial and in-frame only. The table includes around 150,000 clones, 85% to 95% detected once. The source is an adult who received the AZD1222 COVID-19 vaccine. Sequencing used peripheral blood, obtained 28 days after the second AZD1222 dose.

As DNA, the CDR3 is TGTGCCAGCAGCTTAGGCTACAGGGGAAAGGGCTATGGCTACACCTTC. This codes for CASSLGYRGKGYGYTF. This sequence joins TRBV7-9 and TRBJ1-2; 7 bases line up with TRBD1. CDR1 SEHNR and CDR2 FQNEAQ come from the germline V gene (reference sequence). This CDR3 spans 16 amino acids. The junction had 9 bases not matched to a gene; V was cut back by 1 base and J by 4 bases.